This T cell receptor beta chain was profiled in a study of CD4 T cells in relation to SARS-CoV-2 and coronaviruses (dated by TCRdb to the early 2020s). Regarding the research as a whole: In the ViraFEST assay, PBMCs were cultured with antigen for approximately 9 days, after which TCR beta CDR3s were sequenced to identify clonal expansions specific to the antigen. HLA restriction was mapped for shared crossreactive spike epitopes using patient-derived lymphoblastoid cell lines. The Adaptive Biotechnologies TCR-sequencing kit was used for samples from a few pre-COVID donors and for the naive versus memory experiments, whereas the other data were Illumina-based. Across all 12 patients in the convalescent cohort, the median age was roughly 38 years, with a range of about 21 to 80 years. A different, Illumina-based TCR-beta assay was used to sequence expansion assays from other donors in the study. At the level of individual TCR clonotypes, the study evaluated whether memory CD4+ T cells crossreact between the spike proteins of SARS-CoV-2 and those of common cold coronaviruses. Among the approximately twelve convalescent patients, 8 males and 4 females were included, and two of the subjects were Hispanic. What the study reported, not specific to this receptor: No donor contributed both pre-pandemic and post-infection samples, which limited tracing the source of pre-existing responses. Compared with monoreactive clones, crossreactive clones had significantly weaker SARS-CoV-2-driven expansion, a result consistent with antigenic imprinting. Small numbers of patients and of tested TCRs limited the study. Since the crossreactivity analysis centred on spike protein, crossreactivity against other viral proteins was not assessed. Sequencing naive versus memory cells indicated that the assay picks up memory recall responses, not primary responses primed during culture. About 65% of donors had memory CD4+ clonotypes that crossrecognized SARS-CoV-2 and at least one common cold coronavirus spike.

Concerning this clone itself: Its target antigen remains unknown. Nothing much larger sits one base from this clone, and base qualities are not available.

To separate naive from memory CD4+ T cells, cryopreserved PBMCs first underwent CD4 enrichment and then EasySep naive CD4+ T cell enrichment. For over nine days, sorted naive or memory CD4+ T cells (roughly 98,000) were cultured at a 1:1 ratio with T cell-depleted PBMCs and CEF peptides. In general, triplicate replicate wells were used for every peptide culture condition. Ficoll-Paque PLUS gradient centrifugation was used to isolate PBMCs from either whole blood or leukapheresis product. The PBMCs went either fresh into the expansion assay or into cryopreservation at -140 degrees C. The QIAamp Micro DNA Kit was used to extract genomic DNA from the CD4+ T cells. DNA from CEF-cultured naive and memory CD4+ T cells underwent immunoSEQ TCR-beta sequencing at survey level. Per the original workflow: During preprocessing, nonproductive sequences were removed, as were CDR3s that did not start with C, did not end with F or W, or were shorter than 7 amino acids. Antigen-specific clonotypes were called with the MANAFEST web app, based on expansion relative to reference and other culture wells. To be counted as positive, a clone had to show significant expansion compared with the reference culture, at an FDR below 0.05, in 2 of 3 replicate wells. For a clone to be considered positive, significant expansion relative to all other tandem wells and an odds ratio above 5 were also required. Cultured and uncultured naive and memory CD4+ repertoires were searched for previously identified spike- and CEF-reactive CDR3s. After three terminal residues were trimmed from each end, CDR3 homology was quantified as pairwise Levenshtein distance using the stringdist R package. TCRdb carries this immuneACCESS record with in-frame sequences only. Its versions omit some clonotypes, under half of them owing to an unresolved V gene in the studies checked, with the rest unexplained. That table furnishes V, J and clone size, whereas the DNA furnished D and trimming. The table for this sample lists about 31,000 clones; around 76% of them were counted only once. The ten largest clones take up around 3.1% of the sample.

This TCR derives from an adult with COVID-19. Sequencing was performed on memory CD4+ T cells from PBMCs, cultured in vitro. The cell subset or site tag for this specimen amounts to: memory (non-naive) CD4+ T cells.

CDR3 loop: CASTLGGTEAFF. The DNA sequence is as follows: TGTGCCAGCACCTTAGGAGGCACTGAAGCTTTCTTT. The chain uses TRBV28 and TRBJ1-1, with the identity of the D gene unclear. The germline ends are 10 bases apart after V is trimmed by 7 bases and J by 4 bases. From the germline V gene, CDR1 is MDHEN and CDR2 is SYDVKM. The CDR3 spans 12 residues, from the cysteine through the phenylalanine. Just CDR3 DNA is preserved here, 36 bases in frame from base 1.